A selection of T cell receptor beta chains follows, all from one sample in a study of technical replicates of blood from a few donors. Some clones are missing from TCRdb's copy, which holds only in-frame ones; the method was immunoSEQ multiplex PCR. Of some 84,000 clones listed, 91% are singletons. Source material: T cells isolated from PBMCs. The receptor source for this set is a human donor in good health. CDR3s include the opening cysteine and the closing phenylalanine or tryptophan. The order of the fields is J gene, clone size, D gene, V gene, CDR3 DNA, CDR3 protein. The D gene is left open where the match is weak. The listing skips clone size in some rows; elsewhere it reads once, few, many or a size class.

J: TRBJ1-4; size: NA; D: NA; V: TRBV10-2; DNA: TGCGCCAGCAGGACTGCAACTAATGAAAAACTGTTTTTT; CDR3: CASRTATNEKLFF
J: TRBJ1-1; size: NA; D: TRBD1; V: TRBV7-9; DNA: TGTGCCAGCAGCTTAATAGGGGGCAACTTGAACACTGAAGCTTTCTTT; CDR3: CASSLIGGNLNTEAFF
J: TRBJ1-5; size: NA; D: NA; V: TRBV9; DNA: TGTGCCAGCAGCGTTGGAGGGTTTTATCAGCCCCAGCATTTT; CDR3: CASSVGGFYQPQHF
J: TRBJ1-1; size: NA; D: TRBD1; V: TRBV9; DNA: TGTGCCAGCAGCGTAGCTGGGACAGGGGGCAATTGGGAGCGGAGCACTGAAGCTTTCTTT; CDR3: CASSVAGTGGNWERSTEAFF
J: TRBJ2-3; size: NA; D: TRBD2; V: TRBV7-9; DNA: TGTGCCAGCAGCCTAGCGGGAGACACAGATACGCAGTATTTT; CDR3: CASSLAGDTDTQYF
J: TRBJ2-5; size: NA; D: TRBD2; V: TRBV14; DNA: TGTGCCAGCAGCTTCGCGGGAGGCGAGACCCAGTACTTC; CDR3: CASSFAGGETQYF
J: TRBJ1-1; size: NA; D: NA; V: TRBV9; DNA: TGTGCCAGCAGCGTAGTAGACAGTGGAAGCACTGAAGCTTTCTTT; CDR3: CASSVVDSGSTEAFF
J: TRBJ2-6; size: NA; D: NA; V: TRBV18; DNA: TGTGCCAGCTCACCATACAGAAGCTCTGGGGCCAACGTCCTGACTTTC; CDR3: CASSPYRSSGANVLTF
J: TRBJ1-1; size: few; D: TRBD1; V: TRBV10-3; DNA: TGTGCCATCAGTCCGACAGGGAGGACTGAAGCTTTCTTT; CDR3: CAISPTGRTEAFF
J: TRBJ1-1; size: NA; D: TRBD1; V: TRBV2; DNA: TGTGCCAGCATGGATTTAGGACAGGGGGACACTGAAGCTTTCTTT; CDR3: CASMDLGQGDTEAFF
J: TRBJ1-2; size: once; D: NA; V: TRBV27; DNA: TGTGCCAGCAAACCCCTCCGTAGAGATGGCTACACCTTC; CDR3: CASKPLRRDGYTF